This T cell receptor beta chain was sequenced in a study of blood T cell repertoires in COVID-19 (dated by TCRdb to 2019 to 2021). Background on the whole study: Samples from collaborators originated in the United States, Italy and Spain and spanned both the acute and convalescent phases of COVID-19. The prospective study material was composed of cDNA or gDNA derived from T cells, B-cell-depleted T cells, or PBMCs. Subjects who had been exposed to COVID-19, were actively infected with it, or had recovered from it provided the deeply sampled blood TCRbeta repertoires that made up the dataset. The repertoires were made available in a free public database intended to serve as a resource for research on the immune response to SARS-CoV-2. The samples were drawn from two sources: the first 160 participants of the ongoing ImmuneRACE study, and 950 to 1,500 subjects contributed by 6 global collaborators. A de-identified subject ID, COVID-19 status, age in years and sex were almost always included in the sample metadata. Where available, HLA class I and class II types were taken from metadata supplied by the sample provider and were not determined by assay-based typing.

The study at large found these results: The quantity of clinical and demographic metadata differed by source and by participant and was supplied without curation.

The collaborating institutions used their own protocols to collect whole blood in K2EDTA tubes. Collaborator samples were shipped for TCRbeta analysis as frozen whole blood, isolated PBMCs, or DNA extracted from either sample type. About this clone: Its recognized antigen is unknown. The record has no base qualities; no much larger clone is one base away.

TCRbeta CDR3 regions were amplified from genomic DNA by means of the immunoSEQ Assay, a bias-controlled multiplex PCR. Regarding the original processing steps: Within the assay, amplification of reference gene primers was used to estimate how many nucleated cells each sample contained. To quantify the absolute abundance of each unique TCRbeta CDR3 rearrangement, sequence reads were collapsed and filtered. For each sample, productive Simpson clonality was calculated by taking the square root of Simpson's diversity index across productive rearrangements. In its TCRdb copy, this immuneACCESS table keeps in-frame sequences only and misses some clones. Where compared with another copy, unresolved V genes explain less than half of these, and the others have no known cause. V, J and clone size derive from that table, while D and trimming were established from the DNA sequence. The sample table lists about 670,000 clones, 85% to 90% of them with a count of one. Of the sample, roughly 0.26% is held by the ten largest clones.

The receptor comes from a woman aged 18-29 years with acute or convalescent COVID-19. Sequenced material: peripheral blood.

The CDR3 region reads CASSPQVGADTQYF. The DNA sequence reads TGTGCCAGCAGTCCACAGGTGGGGGCCGATACGCAGTATTTT. Recombination joined TRBV6-2 or TRBV6-3 with TRBJ2-3; the D gene is perhaps TRBD1, from 6 matching bases. In the germline V gene, CDR1 corresponds to MNHEY and CDR2 to SVGEGT. Including cysteine and phenylalanine, the CDR3 has 14 amino acids. CDR3 DNA is the only sequence kept; it has 42 bases, read in frame from the first base. The V and J ends are trimmed by 5 bases and 6 bases, leaving 15 bases between them.